A single sample gave rise to the 9 T cell receptor beta chains below, sequenced in a study of spatial heterogeneity in lung cancer. Overall study results and limits: The study found that expanded intratumoral alpha and beta TCR counts tracked tumor mutation counts.

Which antigens these TCRs recognize remains unknown. TCRdb used MiXCR to reprocess the 5' RACE reads, holding one entry per CDR3 protein. The sample includes 5,100 or so distinct CDR3 sequences, roughly 7% of them seen just once. The time point: sample taken at primary tumor resection. The sequences come from lung tumor tissue, collected at surgery. These receptors were collected from a male donor with early-stage non-small cell lung cancer.

This clonotype has at least ten counts. J is TRBJ2-1 and V is TRBV9; the match to TRBD2 covers 10 bases. With 4 bases clipped from V and 6 bases from J, the junction kept 7 bases outside the gene matches. Germline V CDR1 and CDR2: SGDLS, YYNGEE. CDR3 size: 15 residues. The chain's CDR3 is CASSIGLAAGNEQFF. CDR3 sequence (DNA): TGTGCCAGCAGCATTGGACTAGCGGCGGGCAATGAGCAGTTCTTC.

This clonotype was observed many times. V and J are TRBV5-4 and TRBJ2-2; D remains unclear. CDR1 and CDR2 (germline): SGHNT, YYREEE (reference sequence). This CDR3 comprises 18 residues. Trimming took off 4 bases at V and 5 bases at J, with 24 bases between the two ends. The chain's CDR3 is CASSQDPPGYPQTGELFF. CDR3 coding DNA: TGTGCCAGCAGCCAGGATCCCCCAGGATACCCCCAGACCGGGGAGCTGTTTTTT.

This clonotype was seen a few times. The rearrangement uses TRBV4-2 and TRBJ1-5; perhaps TRBD1 as D (5 bases). Trimming stripped 0 bases from V and 0 bases from J, with 12 bases between. Per germline, CDR1 LGHNA and CDR2 YNFKEQ. This CDR3 spans 17 amino acids. The CDR3: CASSQDLGTYSNQPQHF. CDR3 DNA sequence: TGTGCCAGCAGCCAAGATTTGGGGACCTATAGCAATCAGCCCCAGCATTTT.

Judged by abundance, this clonotype is medium-sized (0.01 to 0.1%). The rearrangement links TRBV12-3 or TRBV12-4 to TRBJ1-4; TRBD1 aligns across 10 bases. V was pared by 6 bases and J by 8 bases, with 6 bases of the junction left unmatched. The CDR3 runs to 14 residues. The CDR3 nucleotides are TGTGCCAGCAGAGACCGGGACAGGGGAGAAAAACTGTTTTTT. Translation gives CASRDRDRGEKLFF.

V is TRBV5-1 and J is TRBJ1-2; D call uncertain. Germline CDR1 reads SGHRS; CDR2 reads YFSETQ. The CDR3 loop spans 13 amino acids. Trimming shortened V by 0 bases and J by 3 bases, and 6 bases separated the two germline ends. The CDR3: CASSLGSDYGYTF. As DNA, the CDR3 is TGCGCCAGCAGCTTGGGTAGTGACTATGGCTACACCTTC.

CDR3 residues: CASSLSMRNGELFF. As DNA, the CDR3 is TGTGCCAGCAGCTTATCGATGAGGAACGGGGAGCTGTTTTTT. V and J are TRBV7-9 and TRBJ2-2; D gene unclear. Germline V gene data show CDR1 as SEHNR and CDR2 as FQNEAQ (reference sequence). With 2 bases removed from V and 7 bases from J, the gap between germline ends came to 11 bases. The CDR3 runs 14 residues.

This clonotype was seen only a few times. The chain couples TRBV6-6 to TRBJ1-1; 10 bases match TRBD1. Germline V lookup: CDR1 MNHNY, CDR2 SVGAGI (reference sequence). V was pared by 7 bases and J by 3 bases, with 5 bases of the junction left unmatched. CDR3 length: 14 residues. The CDR3 loop is CASKGGQGYTEAFF. The CDR3 bases are TGTGCCAGCAAAGGGGGACAGGGGTACACTGAAGCTTTCTTT.

The chain couples TRBV9 to TRBJ2-5, with D perhaps being TRBD1 or TRBD2 (6 bases each). The CDR3 contains 15 residues. Germline V gene data show CDR1 as SGDLS and CDR2 as YYNGEE. Trimming pared 0 bases from V and 4 bases from J, leaving 13 bases between. CDR3 loop: CASSVAWGAAETQYF. The DNA of the CDR3 is TGTGCCAGCAGCGTAGCTTGGGGGGCGGCAGAGACCCAGTACTTC. Variable domain in full (rest from reference TRBV9 and TRBJ2-5): DSGVTQTPKHLITATGQRVTLRCSPRSGDLSVYWYQQSLDQGLQFLIQYYNGEERAKGNILERFSAQQFPDLHSELNLSSLELGDSALYFCASSVAWGAAETQYFGPGTRLLVL.

This clonotype came up many times. The chain combines TRBV4-3 with TRBJ2-1; D remains unclear. Germline V gene sequence: CDR1 LGHNA, CDR2 YSLEER. V shed 0 bases and J shed 8 bases, with 5 bases lying between them. The CDR3 has 12 amino acids. CDR3 nucleotides: TGCGCCAGCAGCCAAGACTGGGATGAGCAGTTCTTC. It is translated as CASSQDWDEQFF.